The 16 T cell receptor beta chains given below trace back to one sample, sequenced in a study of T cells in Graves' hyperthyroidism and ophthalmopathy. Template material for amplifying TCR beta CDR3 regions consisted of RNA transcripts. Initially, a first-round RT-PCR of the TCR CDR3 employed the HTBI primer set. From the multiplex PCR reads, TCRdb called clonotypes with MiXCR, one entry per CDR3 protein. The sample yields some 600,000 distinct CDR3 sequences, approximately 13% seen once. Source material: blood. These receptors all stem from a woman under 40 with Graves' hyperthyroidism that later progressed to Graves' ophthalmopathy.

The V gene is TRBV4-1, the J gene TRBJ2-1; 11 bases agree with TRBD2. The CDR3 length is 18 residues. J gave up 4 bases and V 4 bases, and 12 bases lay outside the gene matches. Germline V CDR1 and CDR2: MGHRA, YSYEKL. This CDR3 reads CASSLPRLAGNTYNEQFF. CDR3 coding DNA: TGCGCCAGCAGCCTTCCTCGACTAGCGGGGAACACTTACAATGAGCAGTTCTTC.

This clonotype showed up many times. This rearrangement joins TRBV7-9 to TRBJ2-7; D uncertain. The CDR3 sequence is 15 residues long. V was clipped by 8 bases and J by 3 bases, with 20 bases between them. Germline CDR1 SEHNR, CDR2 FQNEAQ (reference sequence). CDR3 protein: CASSDQRLIGYEQYF. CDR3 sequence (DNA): TGTGCCAGCTCAGATCAGAGGCTCATCGGCTACGAGCAGTACTTC.

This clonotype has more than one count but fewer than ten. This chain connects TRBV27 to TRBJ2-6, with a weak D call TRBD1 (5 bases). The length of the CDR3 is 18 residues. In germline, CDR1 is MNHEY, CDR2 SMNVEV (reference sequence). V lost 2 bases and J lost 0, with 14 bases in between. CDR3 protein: CASSLRLGLPSGANVLTF. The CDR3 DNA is TGTGCCAGCAGTTTACGCCTGGGGCTCCCCTCTGGGGCCAACGTCCTGACTTTC. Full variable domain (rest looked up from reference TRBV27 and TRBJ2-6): EAQVTQNPRYLITVTGKKLTVTCSQNMNHEYMSWYRQDPGLGLRQIYYSMNVEVTDKGDVPEGYKVSRKEKRNFPLILESPSPNQTSLYFCASSLRLGLPSGANVLTFGAGSRLTVL.

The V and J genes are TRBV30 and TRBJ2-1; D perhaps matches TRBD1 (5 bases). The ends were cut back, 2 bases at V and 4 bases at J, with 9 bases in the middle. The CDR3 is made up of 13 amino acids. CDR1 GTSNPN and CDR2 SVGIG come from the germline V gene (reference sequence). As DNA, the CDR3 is TGTGCCTGGAGTTCAGGGCTGTACAATGAGCAGTTCTTC. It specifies CAWSSGLYNEQFF. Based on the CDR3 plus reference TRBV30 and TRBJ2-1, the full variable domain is SQTIHQWPATLVQPVGSPLSLECTVEGTSNPNLYWYRQAAGRGLQLLFYSVGIGQISSEVPQNLSASRPQDRQFILSSKKLLLSDSGFYLCAWSSGLYNEQFFGPGTRLTVL.

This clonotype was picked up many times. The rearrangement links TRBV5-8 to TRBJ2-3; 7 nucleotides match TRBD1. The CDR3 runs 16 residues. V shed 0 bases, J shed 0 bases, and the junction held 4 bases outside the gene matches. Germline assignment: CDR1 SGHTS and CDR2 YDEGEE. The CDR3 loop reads CASSLVGTASTDTQYF. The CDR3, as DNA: TGTGCCAGCAGCTTGGTAGGGACAGCTAGCACAGATACGCAGTATTTT.

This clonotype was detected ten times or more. CDR3 nucleotide sequence: TGTGCCAGTACCGAAGGACAGGGGGCTTTCTCCGAGCAGTACTTC. As protein: CASTEGQGAFSEQYF. This sequence joins TRBV19 and TRBJ2-7; 11 nucleotides align to TRBD1. CDR3 size: 15 residues. The V gene's germline CDR1 is LNHDA and CDR2 SQIVND (reference sequence). V dropped 7 bases and J dropped 6; count of bases not matched to a gene: 11.

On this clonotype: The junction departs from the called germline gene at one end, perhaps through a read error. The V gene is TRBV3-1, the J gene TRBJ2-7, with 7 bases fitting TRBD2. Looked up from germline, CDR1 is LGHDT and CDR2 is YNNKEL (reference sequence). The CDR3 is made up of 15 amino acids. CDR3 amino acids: CVSSQAGGSRDEQYF. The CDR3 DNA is TGTGTCAGCAGCCAAGCCGGGGGGTCTCGGGACGAGCAGTACTTC.

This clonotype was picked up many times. The DNA of the CDR3 is TGTGCCAGCATGCGTGGGCCCGCAGAGACAGATACGCAGTATTTT. Amino acids: CASMRGPAETDTQYF. This chain joins TRBV7-2 and TRBJ2-3; no reliable D call. Germline CDR1 is SGHTA and CDR2 is FQGNSA. The length of the CDR3 is 15 residues. V was pared by 7 bases and J by 3 bases, with 17 bases between.

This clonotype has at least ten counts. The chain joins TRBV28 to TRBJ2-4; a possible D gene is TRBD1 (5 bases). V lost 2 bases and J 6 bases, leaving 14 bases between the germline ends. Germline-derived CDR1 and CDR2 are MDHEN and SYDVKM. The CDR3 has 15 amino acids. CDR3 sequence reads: CASSLIQGSGNIQYF. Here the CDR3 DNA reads TGTGCCAGCAGTTTAATCCAGGGATCGGGAAACATTCAGTACTTC.

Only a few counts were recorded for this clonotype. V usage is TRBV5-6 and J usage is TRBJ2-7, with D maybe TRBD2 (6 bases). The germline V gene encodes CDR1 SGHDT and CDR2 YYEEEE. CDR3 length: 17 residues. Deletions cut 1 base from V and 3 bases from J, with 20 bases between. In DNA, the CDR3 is TGTGCCAGCAGCTTGTTAGGAGGGACGGATTTATTCTACGAGCAGTACTTC. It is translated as CASSLLGGTDLFYEQYF.

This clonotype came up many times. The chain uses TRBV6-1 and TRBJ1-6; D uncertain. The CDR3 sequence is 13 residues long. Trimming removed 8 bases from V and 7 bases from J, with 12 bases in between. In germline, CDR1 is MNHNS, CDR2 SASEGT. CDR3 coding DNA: TGTGCCAGCCAACGGGAAGAGAATTCACCCCTCCACTTT. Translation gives CASQREENSPLHF.

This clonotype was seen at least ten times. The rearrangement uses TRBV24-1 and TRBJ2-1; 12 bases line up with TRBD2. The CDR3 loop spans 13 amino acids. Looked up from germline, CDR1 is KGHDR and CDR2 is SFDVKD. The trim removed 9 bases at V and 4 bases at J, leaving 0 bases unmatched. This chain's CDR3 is CATGLAGYNEQFF. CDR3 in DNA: TGTGCCACCGGACTAGCGGGATACAATGAGCAGTTCTTC.

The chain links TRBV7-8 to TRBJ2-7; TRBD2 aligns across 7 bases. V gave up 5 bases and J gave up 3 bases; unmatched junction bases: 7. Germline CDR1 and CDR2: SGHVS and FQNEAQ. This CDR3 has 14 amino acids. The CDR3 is CASSARGGSYEQYF. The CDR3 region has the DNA TGTGCCAGCAGCGCGAGGGGCGGGAGCTACGAGCAGTACTTC. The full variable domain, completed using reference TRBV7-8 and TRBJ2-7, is GAGVSQSPRYKVAKRGQDVALRCDPISGHVSLFWYQQALGQGPEFLTYFQNEAQLDKSGLPSDRFFAERPEGSVSTLKIQRTQQEDSAVYLCASSARGGSYEQYFGPGTRLTVT.

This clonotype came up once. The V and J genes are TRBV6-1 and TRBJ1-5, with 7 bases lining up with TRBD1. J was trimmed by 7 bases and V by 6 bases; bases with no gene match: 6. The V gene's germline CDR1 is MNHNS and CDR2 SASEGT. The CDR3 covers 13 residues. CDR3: CASRETGAQPQHF. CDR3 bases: TGTGCCAGCAGGGAAACAGGGGCACAGCCCCAGCATTTT.

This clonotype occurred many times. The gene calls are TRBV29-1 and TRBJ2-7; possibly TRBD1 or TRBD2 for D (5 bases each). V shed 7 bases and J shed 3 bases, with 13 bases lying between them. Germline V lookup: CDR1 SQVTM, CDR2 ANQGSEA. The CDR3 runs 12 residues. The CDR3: CSAVRDGYEQYF. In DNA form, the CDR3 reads TGCAGCGCCGTACGGGACGGCTACGAGCAGTACTTC.

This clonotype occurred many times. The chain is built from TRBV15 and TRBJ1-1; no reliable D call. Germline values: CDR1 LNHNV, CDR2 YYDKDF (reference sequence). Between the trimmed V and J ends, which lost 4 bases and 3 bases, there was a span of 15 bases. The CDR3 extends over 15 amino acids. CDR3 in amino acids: CATSTRPGTDTEAFF. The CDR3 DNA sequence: TGTGCCACCAGCACCCGACCCGGTACAGACACTGAAGCTTTCTTT.